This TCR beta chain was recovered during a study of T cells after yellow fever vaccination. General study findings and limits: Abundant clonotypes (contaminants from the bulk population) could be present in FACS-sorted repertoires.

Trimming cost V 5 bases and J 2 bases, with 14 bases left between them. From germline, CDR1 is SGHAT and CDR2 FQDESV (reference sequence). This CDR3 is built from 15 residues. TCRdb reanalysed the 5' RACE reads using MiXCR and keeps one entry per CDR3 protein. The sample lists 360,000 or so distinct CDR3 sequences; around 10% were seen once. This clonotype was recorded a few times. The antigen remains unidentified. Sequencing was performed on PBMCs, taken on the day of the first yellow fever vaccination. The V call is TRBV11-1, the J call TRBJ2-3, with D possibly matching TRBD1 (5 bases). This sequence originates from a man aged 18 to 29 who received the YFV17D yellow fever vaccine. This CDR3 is CASSQGILFTDTQYF. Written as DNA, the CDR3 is TGTGCCAGCAGCCAGGGAATCTTGTTCACAGATACGCAGTATTTT.